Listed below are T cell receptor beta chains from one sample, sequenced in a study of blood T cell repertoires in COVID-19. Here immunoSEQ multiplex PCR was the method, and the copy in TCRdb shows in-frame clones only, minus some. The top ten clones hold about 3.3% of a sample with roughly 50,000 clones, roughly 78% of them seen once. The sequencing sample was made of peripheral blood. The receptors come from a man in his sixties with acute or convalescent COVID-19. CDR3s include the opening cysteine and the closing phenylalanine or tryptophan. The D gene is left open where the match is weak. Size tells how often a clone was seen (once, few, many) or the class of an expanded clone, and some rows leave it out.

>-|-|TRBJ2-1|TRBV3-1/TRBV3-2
TGTGCCAGCAGCCAATCTCTGGACAAAGGGGCGGAGCAGTTCTTC
CASSQSLDKGAEQFF
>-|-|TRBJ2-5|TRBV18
TGTGCCAGCTCACCACCGGCGGGCGGGGAGACCCAGTACTTC
CASSPPAGGETQYF
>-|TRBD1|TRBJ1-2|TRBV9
TGTGCCAGCAGCCCAGGGGGGACCCAAAACTATGGCTACACCTTC
CASSPGGTQNYGYTF
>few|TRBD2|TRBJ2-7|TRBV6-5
TGTGCCAGCAGGAGACTAGCGGCATCCTACGAGCAGTACTTC
CASRRLAASYEQYF
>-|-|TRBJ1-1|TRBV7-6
TGTGCCAGCAGCACTCAGACAGGGAACACTGAAGCTTTCTTT
CASSTQTGNTEAFF
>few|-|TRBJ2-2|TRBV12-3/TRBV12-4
TGTGCCATTAGGAACACCGGGGAGCTGTTTTTT
CAIRNTGELFF
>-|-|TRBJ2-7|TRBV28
TGTGCCAGCAGTTTTTACTACGAGCAGTACTTC
CASSFYYEQYF
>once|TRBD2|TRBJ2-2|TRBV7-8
TGTGCCAGCAGCTTAGTCGGGGGAGGGGCCGGGGAGCTGTTTTTT
CASSLVGGGAGELFF
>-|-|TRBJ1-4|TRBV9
TGTGCCAGCAGCGACGGCAGGTTCAATGAAAAACTGTTTTTT
CASSDGRFNEKLFF
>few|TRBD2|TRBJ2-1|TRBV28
TGTGCCAGCACCGTACTAGCGGGAGGATACAATGAGCAGTTCTTC
CASTVLAGGYNEQFF
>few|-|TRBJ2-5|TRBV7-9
TGTGCCAGCAGCGTTCTAGGGGATTGGGAGACCCAGTACTTC
CASSVLGDWETQYF
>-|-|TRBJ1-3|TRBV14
TGTGCCAGCAGCCAAGATGTACAGTTCTCTGGAAACACCATATATTTT
CASSQDVQFSGNTIYF
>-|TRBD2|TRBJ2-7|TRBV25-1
TGTGCCAGCAGTGTAAAAAGCGGGAGTTTAGTCTACGAGCAGTACTTC
CASSVKSGSLVYEQYF
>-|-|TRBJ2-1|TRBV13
TGTGCCAGCAGCCAACTATACAATGAGCAGTTCTTC
CASSQLYNEQFF
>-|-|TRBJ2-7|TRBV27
TGTGCCAGCAGTACTGGGGGGACGGAAGAGCAGTACTTC
CASSTGGTEEQYF
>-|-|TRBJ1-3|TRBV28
TGTGCCAGCAGTGCCGCAGGGCTAGGAGGAAACACCATATATTTT
CASSAAGLGGNTIYF
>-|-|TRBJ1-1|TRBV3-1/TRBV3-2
TGTGCCAGCAGCCACCTTTATACCGGGAACACTGAAGCTTTCTTT
CASSHLYTGNTEAFF
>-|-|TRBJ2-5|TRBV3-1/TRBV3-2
TGTGCCAGCAGCCAACCGAAAGGAGGCAAGGAGACCCAGTACTTC
CASSQPKGGKETQYF
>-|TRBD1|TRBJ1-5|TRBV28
TGTGCCAGCAGTTCCTCCGGGACAGGGACAGGTCAGCCCCAGCATTTT
CASSSSGTGTGQPQHF
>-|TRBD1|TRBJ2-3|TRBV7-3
TGTGCCAGCAGCTTGCGAACAGGGGCGCAGTATTTT
CASSLRTGAQYF
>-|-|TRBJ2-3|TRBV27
TGTGCCAGCGGATCCCTTGACACAACAGATACGCAGTATTTT
CASGSLDTTDTQYF
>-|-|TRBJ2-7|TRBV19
TGTGCCAGTAGTAGGCCGGGACTGGGAAACTACGAGCAGTACTTC
CASSRPGLGNYEQYF
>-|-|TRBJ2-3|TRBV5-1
TGCGCCAGCAGCTTGATGGCTACCCGGGGGGATACGCAGTATTTT
CASSLMATRGDTQYF
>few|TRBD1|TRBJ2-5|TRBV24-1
TGTGCCACCAGTGGACTACGGGACAGTCTTTTGGAGACCCAGTACTTC
CATSGLRDSLLETQYF
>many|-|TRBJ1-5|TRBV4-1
TGCGCCAGCAGCCCTGGGCCAGGGGAGGGTAGCAATCAGCCCCAGCATTTT
CASSPGPGEGSNQPQHF
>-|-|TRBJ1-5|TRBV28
TGTGCCAGCAGTTCCCTCGGGTCGAGCAATCAGCCCCAGCATTTT
CASSSLGSSNQPQHF
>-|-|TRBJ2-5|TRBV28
TGTGCCAGCAGTTTGACCGATTGGGCAGAGACCCAGTACTTC
CASSLTDWAETQYF
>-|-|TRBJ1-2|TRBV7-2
TGTGCCAGCAGCTTCGCGGGGGTAGGGAATGGCTACACCTTC
CASSFAGVGNGYTF
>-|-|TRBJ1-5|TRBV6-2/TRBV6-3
TGTGCCAGCAGTTACTCGAGGCAGAACAATCAGCCCCAGCATTTT
CASSYSRQNNQPQHF
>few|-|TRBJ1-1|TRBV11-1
TGTGCCAGCAGCCCAGGGGTGAACACTGAAGCTTTCTTT
CASSPGVNTEAFF
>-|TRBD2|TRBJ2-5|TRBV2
TGTGCCAGCAGTGGGGCGGGGGGCATACAAGAGACCCAGTACTTC
CASSGAGGIQETQYF
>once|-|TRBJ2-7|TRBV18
TGTGCCAGCTCACGGCGGACAGCCCCCTACGAGCAGTACTTC
CASSRRTAPYEQYF
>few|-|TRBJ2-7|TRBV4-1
TGCGCCAGCAGCCAAGTTCCCCCAGCGGGCACGACTAGGCCCTACGAGCAGTACTTC
CASSQVPPAGTTRPYEQYF
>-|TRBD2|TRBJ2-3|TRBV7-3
TGTGCCAGCAGCTCCGGGACTAGCGGTAGCACAGATACGCAGTATTTT
CASSSGTSGSTDTQYF
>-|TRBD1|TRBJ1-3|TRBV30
TGTGCCTGGAGTATAGGACAGGAGGACACCATATATTTT
CAWSIGQEDTIYF
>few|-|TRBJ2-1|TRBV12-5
TGTGCTAGTGGTTTAGGACAGAGCTCCTACAATGAGCAGTTCTTC
CASGLGQSSYNEQFF